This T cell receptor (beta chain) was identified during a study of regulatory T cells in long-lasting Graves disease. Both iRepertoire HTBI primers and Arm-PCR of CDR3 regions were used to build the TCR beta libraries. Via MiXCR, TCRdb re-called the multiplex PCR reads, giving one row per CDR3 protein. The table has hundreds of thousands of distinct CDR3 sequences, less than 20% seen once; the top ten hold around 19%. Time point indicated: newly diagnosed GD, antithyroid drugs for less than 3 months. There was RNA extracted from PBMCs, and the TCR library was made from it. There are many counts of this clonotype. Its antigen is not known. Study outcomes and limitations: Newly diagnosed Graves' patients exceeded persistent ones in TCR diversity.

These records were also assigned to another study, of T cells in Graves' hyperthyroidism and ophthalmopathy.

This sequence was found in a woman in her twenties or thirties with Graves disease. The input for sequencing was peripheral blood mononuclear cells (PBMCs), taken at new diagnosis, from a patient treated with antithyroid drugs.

CDR3 loop: CASTLGGRGTEAFF. The CDR3 nucleotides read TGTGCCAGCACCCTGGGAGGGAGAGGCACTGAAGCTTTCTTT. This chain uses TRBV28 with TRBJ1-1; D unresolved. Germline V CDR1 and CDR2: MDHEN, SYDVKM. The CDR3 covers 14 residues. The germline V and J ends were trimmed by 7 bases and 4 bases, with 16 bases remaining between them.